This T cell receptor (beta chain) was sequenced in a study of early T cells in non-severe SARS-CoV-2 infection. TCRdb fed the 5' RACE reads into MiXCR, producing one record per CDR3 protein. The profile covers some 66,000 distinct CDR3 sequences, with roughly 13% appearing a single time and over 4% taken by the ten largest. Germline CDR1 SGHTA, CDR2 FQGNSA. V was clipped by 5 bases and J by 11 bases; unmatched bases: 11. This CDR3 spans 14 amino acids. This clonotype was observed many times. The chain is built from TRBV7-2 and TRBJ1-5; 8 bases map to TRBD1. The receptor was isolated from an adult who was a healthcare worker with PCR-confirmed SARS-CoV-2 infection or an uninfected control (not recorded which). Sequencing input: whole blood. DNA of the CDR3: TGTGCCAGCAGCGAGGGGACAGGCGTATCGGCCCAGCATTTT. As protein: CASSEGTGVSAQHF.